The 31 T cell receptor beta chains reported below all come from one sample, sequenced in a study of blood T cell repertoires in COVID-19. The table came from immunoSEQ multiplex PCR; TCRdb's copy has only in-frame clones and leaves some out. The data show about 410,000 clones, around 89% seen once. Specimen: peripheral blood. The receptors shown here come from a woman between 40 and 55 years old with COVID-19, enrolled during active disease.

The chain combines TRBV27 with TRBJ1-6; D is possibly TRBD1 (5 bases). CDR1 MNHEY and CDR2 SMNVEV come from the germline V gene (reference sequence). The germline V and J ends were trimmed by 3 bases and 5 bases, with 20 bases remaining between them. This CDR3 comprises 18 residues. CDR3: CASSFSGLGGGNNSPLHF. CDR3 DNA sequence: TGTGCCAGCAGTTTTTCGGGCCTGGGGGGTGGGAATAATTCACCCCTCCACTTT.

This chain links TRBV19 with TRBJ1-2; 8 bases match TRBD1. This CDR3 spans 13 amino acids. J was trimmed by 8 bases and V by 2 bases; bases with no gene match: 4. CDR1 and CDR2 (germline): LNHDA, SQIVND (reference sequence). CDR3 in DNA: TGTGCCAGTAGTATACAGGGGGCGAAAGGCTACACCTTC. This gives the protein CASSIQGAKGYTF.

The chain is built from TRBV10-3 and TRBJ2-7; the match to TRBD1 covers 7 bases. V trimming: 3 bases; J trimming: 3 bases; junction bases outside the gene matches: 11. The CDR3 runs 16 residues. Germline CDR1 reads ENHRY; CDR2 reads SYGVKD. CDR3: CAISELLGQGDYEQYF. The DNA of the CDR3 is TGTGCCATCAGTGAACTTCTTGGGCAGGGGGACTACGAGCAGTACTTC.

This clone turned up a few times. The rearrangement joins TRBV5-4 to TRBJ2-1; possibly TRBD1 for D (6 bases). Trimming pared 6 bases from V and 9 bases from J, leaving 16 bases between. The CDR3 runs 13 residues. Germline-derived CDR1 and CDR2 are SGHNT and YYREEE (reference sequence). The CDR3 protein is CASTITGIGEQFF. CDR3 nucleotide sequence: TGTGCCAGCACCATAACAGGGATCGGTGAGCAGTTCTTC.

This clone came up once. The genes are TRBV11-2 and TRBJ1-2, with D perhaps matching TRBD1 (6 bases). CDR1 and CDR2 (germline): SGHAT, FQNNGV. Deletions cut 1 base from V and 0 bases from J, with 9 bases between. This CDR3 has 15 residues. The CDR3 sequence is CASSLVGTTNYGYTF. The CDR3 coding sequence is TGTGCCAGCAGCTTAGTGGGGACAACTAACTATGGCTACACCTTC. Full variable domain (outside the CDR3, taken from reference TRBV11-2 and TRBJ1-2): EAGVAQSPRYKIIEKRQSVAFWCNPISGHATLYWYQQILGQGPKLLIQFQNNGVVDDSQLPKDRFSAERLKGVDSTLKIQPAKLEDSAVYLCASSLVGTTNYGYTFGSGTRLTVV.

The chain uses TRBV28 and TRBJ1-5, with a weak D call TRBD1 (5 bases). With 8 bases removed from V and 13 bases from J, the gap between germline ends came to 18 bases. Germline V CDR1 and CDR2: MDHEN, SYDVKM. The CDR3 runs to 12 residues. CDR3: CASVLGDSTQHF. In nucleotides, the CDR3 is TGTGCCAGCGTTCTTGGGGACTCGACTCAGCATTTT. Filled out from reference TRBV28 and TRBJ1-5, the complete variable domain reads DVKVTQSSRYLVKRTGEKVFLECVQDMDHENMFWYRQDPGLGLRLIYFSYDVKMKEKGDIPEGYSVSREKKERFSLILESASTNQTSMYLCASVLGDSTQHFGDGTRLSIL.

The V call is TRBV28, the J call TRBJ2-1; the D is unclear. Looked up from germline, CDR1 is MDHEN and CDR2 is SYDVKM. This CDR3 is 13 amino acids long. Trimming shortened V by 1 base and J by 4 bases, and 5 bases separated the two germline ends. CDR3 sequence (DNA): TGTGCCAGCAGTTTATTACAGTACAATGAGCAGTTCTTC. This codes for CASSLLQYNEQFF. Looking up the rest from reference TRBV28 and TRBJ2-1 gives the full variable domain: DVKVTQSSRYLVKRTGEKVFLECVQDMDHENMFWYRQDPGLGLRLIYFSYDVKMKEKGDIPEGYSVSREKKERFSLILESASTNQTSMYLCASSLLQYNEQFFGPGTRLTVL.

The chain carries TRBV2 and TRBJ2-5; D not certain. The V end lost 4 bases, the J end lost 1 base, and 7 bases lay between the germline ends. This CDR3 region has 13 residues. The germline CDR1 and CDR2 sequences are SNHLY and FYNNEI. The CDR3 protein is CASSVHSQETQYF. DNA for the CDR3: TGTGCCAGCAGTGTGCACAGCCAAGAGACCCAGTACTTC. The full variable domain, rest sourced from reference TRBV2 and TRBJ2-5, is EPEVTQTPSHQVTQMGQEVILRCVPISNHLYFYWYRQILGQKVEFLVSFYNNEISEKSEIFDDQFSVERPDGSNFTLKIRSTKLEDSAMYFCASSVHSQETQYFGPGTRLLVL.

This chain connects TRBV6-2 or TRBV6-3 to TRBJ2-7, with D perhaps TRBD2 (6 bases). Trimming removed 2 bases at V and 0 bases at J, with 11 bases between. There are 15 residues in the CDR3. CDR1 is MNHEY, CDR2 SVGEGT, per germline. The chain's CDR3 is CASSYRREPSYEQYF. As DNA, the CDR3 is TGTGCCAGCAGTTACAGGCGGGAACCCTCCTACGAGCAGTACTTC.

The V and J genes are TRBV5-1 and TRBJ1-2; unclear D gene. CDR3 length: 14 residues. Germline V gene sequence: CDR1 SGHRS, CDR2 YFSETQ. Trimming pared 3 bases from V and 3 bases from J, leaving 12 bases between. CDR3 sequence: CASSWTWRDYGYTF. The CDR3 nucleotides read TGCGCCAGCAGCTGGACGTGGAGGGACTATGGCTACACCTTC.

V usage is TRBV6-2 or TRBV6-3 and J usage is TRBJ2-1, with a weak D call TRBD1 (7 bases). Trimming pared 5 bases from V and 4 bases from J, leaving 21 bases between. The germline gives CDR1 MNHEY, CDR2 SVGEGT. The CDR3 extends over 17 amino acids. The CDR3 sequence: CASSHLQGGGPYNEQFF. For the CDR3, the DNA is TGTGCCAGCAGTCACCTTCAAGGAGGGGGCCCTTACAATGAGCAGTTCTTC.

The V call is TRBV14, the J call TRBJ2-3; 9 bases map to TRBD2. The CDR3 sequence is 16 residues long. V dropped 3 bases and J dropped 3; count of bases not matched to a gene: 7. CDR1 and CDR2 (germline): SGHDN, FVKESK. CDR3 sequence (DNA): TGTGCCAGCAGCCACATAGCGGGAGTGGGGACAGATACGCAGTATTTT. Its protein product is CASSHIAGVGTDTQYF.

A few counts support this clone. This chain joins TRBV30 and TRBJ1-2; 9 bases are a match to TRBD1. CDR3 length: 12 residues. J was trimmed by 6 bases and V by 5 bases; bases with no gene match: 4. The germline V gene encodes CDR1 GTSNPN and CDR2 SVGIG (reference sequence). The DNA for the CDR3 is TGTGCCTGGGACTGGACAGGGGATGGCTACACCTTC. Protein sequence: CAWDWTGDGYTF. Complete variable domain (other parts from reference TRBV30 and TRBJ1-2): SQTIHQWPATLVQPVGSPLSLECTVEGTSNPNLYWYRQAAGRGLQLLFYSVGIGQISSEVPQNLSASRPQDRQFILSSKKLLLSDSGFYLCAWDWTGDGYTFGSGTRLTVV.

The chain employs TRBV28 and TRBJ2-7, with D possibly being TRBD2 (6 bases). Germline loops: CDR1 MDHEN, CDR2 SYDVKM. V was pared by 0 bases and J by 5 bases, with 14 bases between. The CDR3 has 15 amino acids. In DNA, the CDR3 is TGTGCCAGCAGTTTATGGCCAGGGCGGGACGACGAGCAGTACTTC. This codes for CASSLWPGRDDEQYF.

The V gene is TRBV11-2, the J gene TRBJ2-5; possible D gene TRBD1, 6 bases. V lost 1 base, J lost 5 bases, and 23 bases lay in between. Germline values: CDR1 SGHAT, CDR2 FQNNGV. The CDR3 length is 18 residues. The CDR3 here is CASSLGPSRGPRGETQYF. DNA of the CDR3: TGTGCCAGCAGCTTAGGGCCCTCTAGAGGGCCAAGGGGGGAGACCCAGTACTTC.

The V and J genes are TRBV7-2 and TRBJ1-3, with D unresolved. V was trimmed by 1 base and J by 6 bases, leaving 13 bases between them. The CDR3 has 15 amino acids. CDR1 is SGHTA and CDR2 is FQGNSA in the germline V gene. The CDR3 region has the DNA TGTGCCAGCAGCTTAGGCTGGGCAGAGCAAAACACCATATATTTT. The encoded protein is CASSLGWAEQNTIYF. Variable domain in full (rest from reference TRBV7-2 and TRBJ1-3): GAGVSQSPSNKVTEKGKDVELRCDPISGHTALYWYRQSLGQGLEFLIYFQGNSAPDKSGLPSDRFSAERTGGSVSTLTIQRTQQEDSAVYLCASSLGWAEQNTIYFGEGSWLTVV.

The rearrangement joins TRBV5-1 to TRBJ2-7, with D tentatively TRBD1 (6 bases). The CDR3 has 14 amino acids. The V gene lost 0 bases and the J gene lost 3 bases, with 10 bases spanning the gap. The germline V gene has CDR1 SGHRS and CDR2 YFSETQ. Written as DNA, the CDR3 is TGCGCCAGCAGCTTGGGGCAGGGGTTCTACGAGCAGTACTTC. Translating it yields CASSLGQGFYEQYF.

This chain links TRBV7-3 with TRBJ1-1, with D possibly matching TRBD1 (6 bases). V dropped 2 bases and J dropped 4 bases, with 11 bases sitting between them. Germline V gene data show CDR1 as SGHTA and CDR2 as FQGTGA. CDR3 length equals 14 residues. In nucleotides, the CDR3 is TGTGCCAGCAGCTTAGCCCGAGGGGGCACTGAAGCTTTCTTT. This translates into CASSLARGGTEAFF.

The V and J genes are TRBV9 and TRBJ1-2; no reliable D call. The V end lost 0 bases, the J end lost 4 bases, and 13 bases lay between the germline ends. Germline CDR1 is SGDLS and CDR2 is YYNGEE. The CDR3 sequence is 15 residues long. CDR3 sequence reads: CASSVVPGSSYGYTF. CDR3 DNA: TGTGCCAGCAGCGTAGTCCCAGGATCGAGCTATGGCTACACCTTC.

A single count supports this clone. The V gene is TRBV6-2 or TRBV6-3, the J gene TRBJ2-7; D is possibly TRBD1 (6 bases). CDR1 is MNHEY and CDR2 is SVGEGT in the germline V gene. The CDR3 spans 15 residues. V lost 6 bases to trimming and J lost 5 bases, with 20 bases between them. CDR3 region: CASSDLRGNLDEQYF. The CDR3, as DNA: TGTGCCAGCAGCGATTTGAGGGGGAACCTGGACGAGCAGTACTTC.

This chain uses TRBV6-5 with TRBJ1-5; 7 bases map to TRBD1. There are 15 residues in the CDR3. J lost 5 bases, V lost 8 bases, and 12 bases had no gene match. Per germline, CDR1 MNHEY and CDR2 SVGAGI. CDR3 bases: TGTGCCAGCTGGAAGACAGGGTCGTTGCATCAGCCCCAGCATTTT. Its protein is CASWKTGSLHQPQHF.

The J gene is TRBJ1-1, the V gene TRBV5-4; 10 bases are shared with TRBD1. The V and J ends lost 0 bases and 2 bases, in that order; junction bases with no gene match: 7. CDR1 is SGHNT, CDR2 YYREEE, per germline (reference sequence). The CDR3 runs to 17 residues. The CDR3 DNA follows: TGTGCCAGCAGCTTGGGGGGGACAGGGGTGACAAACACTGAAGCTTTCTTT. Translating gives CASSLGGTGVTNTEAFF.

This chain links TRBV29-1 with TRBJ2-4, with 7 nucleotides matching TRBD2. Germline V gene lookup returns CDR1 SQVTM and CDR2 ANQGSEA. The junction had 6 bases not matched to a gene; V was cut back by 6 bases and J by 4 bases. The CDR3 runs to 13 residues. The CDR3: CSVGGGPKNIQYF. CDR3 sequence (DNA): TGCAGCGTGGGGGGGGGACCTAAAAACATTCAGTACTTC. Full variable domain (outside the CDR3, taken from reference TRBV29-1 and TRBJ2-4): SAVISQKPSRDICQRGTSLTIQCQVDSQVTMMFWYRQQPGQSLTLIATANQGSEATYESGFVIDKFPISRPNLTFSTLTVSNMSPEDSSIYLCSVGGGPKNIQYFGAGTRLSVL.

The chain uses TRBV20-1 and TRBJ2-7; TRBD2 aligns across 7 bases. The ends lost 3 bases at V and 3 bases at J; junction bases unmatched: 8. Germline V gene data show CDR1 as DFQATT and CDR2 as SNEGSKA (reference sequence). This CDR3 region has 14 residues. The CDR3 nucleotides are TGCAGTGCTAGTTTGAGGGGACTAAGCTACGAGCAGTACTTC. This encodes CSASLRGLSYEQYF.

In this sample, this clone turned up a few times. The J gene is TRBJ1-2, the V gene TRBV7-2; 8 bases are shared with TRBD1. CDR3 size: 17 residues. The V segment lost 2 bases and the J segment 4 bases; nucleotides outside the gene matches: 12. CDR1 and CDR2 from the germline V gene are SGHTA and FQGNSA. The CDR3 nucleotides are TGTGCCAGCAGCTTACCGGCAGGGGGCGACCTGGGCTATGGCTACACCTTC. Its translation: CASSLPAGGDLGYGYTF.

The chain carries TRBV6-6 and TRBJ2-5, with 8 bases fitting TRBD2. The CDR3 spans 14 residues. The V gene end was trimmed by 2 bases and the J gene end by 3 bases; junction bases not matched to a gene: 2. Germline V gene data show CDR1 as MNHNY and CDR2 as SVGAGI (reference sequence). In DNA form, the CDR3 reads TGTGCCAGCAGTTACAGAGCGGGAGAAGAGACCCAGTACTTC. It is translated as CASSYRAGEETQYF.

The chain couples TRBV28 to TRBJ2-7, with D maybe TRBD2 (9 bases). V lost 7 bases and J 0 bases, leaving 25 bases between the germline ends. The CDR3 totals 18 residues. Germline V CDR1 and CDR2: MDHEN, SYDVKM. The CDR3 loop reads CASIFAGGGQDISYEQYF. CDR3 nucleotide sequence: TGTGCCAGCATTTTCGCGGGAGGGGGACAGGATATCTCCTACGAGCAGTACTTC.

The chain recombines TRBV4-1 with TRBJ1-2; 10 nucleotides line up with TRBD1. Germline CDR1 MGHRA, CDR2 YSYEKL. The CDR3 has 14 amino acids. V lost 2 bases, J lost 5 bases, and 2 bases stayed unmatched. The CDR3, as DNA: TGCGCCAGCAGCCAACCGGGACAGGGGTATGGCTACACCTTC. Translated: CASSQPGQGYGYTF.

In this sample, this clone turned up once. The J gene is TRBJ2-7, the V gene TRBV7-8; TRBD2 matches 8 bases. The CDR3 runs 15 residues. The germline gives CDR1 SGHVS, CDR2 FQNEAQ. The V segment lost 5 bases and the J segment 4 bases; nucleotides outside the gene matches: 10. The CDR3, as DNA: TGTGCCAGCAGCGTTTCGGGGGGGGCCGGGTACGAGCAGTACTTC. This sequence encodes CASSVSGGAGYEQYF. The complete variable domain, with remaining parts taken from reference TRBV7-8 and TRBJ2-7, reads GAGVSQSPRYKVAKRGQDVALRCDPISGHVSLFWYQQALGQGPEFLTYFQNEAQLDKSGLPSDRFFAERPEGSVSTLKIQRTQQEDSAVYLCASSVSGGAGYEQYFGPGTRLTVT.

The chain joins TRBV27 to TRBJ2-3; TRBD1 is a possible D gene (6 bases). Per germline, CDR1 MNHEY and CDR2 SMNVEV (reference sequence). Trimming shortened V by 8 bases and J by 0 bases, and 15 bases separated the two germline ends. This CDR3 has 15 amino acids. The CDR3 DNA is TGTGCCAGCGGGGGCCGGGCAGGAAGCACAGATACGCAGTATTTT. It yields the protein CASGGRAGSTDTQYF.

V and J are TRBV4-1 and TRBJ2-3; D not resolved. Trimming pared 1 base from V and 6 bases from J, leaving 8 bases between. Germline CDR1 and CDR2: MGHRA and YSYEKL. The CDR3 totals 13 residues. The CDR3 here is CASSQGRSDTQYF. The CDR3 bases are TGCGCCAGCAGCCAAGGTCGTTCGGATACGCAGTATTTT.